This TCR beta chain was identified in a study of early T cells in non-severe SARS-CoV-2 infection (dated by TCRdb to about 2021). At the level of the whole study: TCR sequencing used bulk RNA from unsorted whole blood, so alpha and beta chains could not be paired.

Based on the germline V gene, the CDR1 and CDR2 sequences are SGHTA and FQGNSA. Spanning cysteine to phenylalanine, the CDR3 consists of 13 amino acids. This entry keeps only the CDR3 DNA: 39 bases, framed from base 1. Trimming removed 2 bases from V and 1 base from J, leaving 5 bases between the germline ends. Library preparation was by 5' RACE. This sample was sequenced with a NextSeq 500. Unique molecular identifiers were attached to individual cDNA molecules in the TCR library protocol so that sequencing error and PCR bias could be corrected. Both TCR alpha and beta chains were sequenced, and tight co-correlation was observed between alpha and beta sequence abundances in each sample. The authors' analysis ran thus. V gene, J gene and CDR3 annotation of TCR sequences was performed with Decombinator V4. Expanded TCRs were defined as changing significantly between any two time points under a Poisson model with p below 0.0001. Abundances of TCRs were expressed as counts per million after normalisation to the total number of TCRs sequenced in each sample. MAIT TCRs were defined by TRAV1-2 paired with TRAJ12, TRAJ20 or TRAJ33, and iNKT TCRs by TRAV10 paired with TRAJ18. VDJdb, accessed 1 November 2021, was searched for CMV, EBV and SARS-CoV-2 annotated TCRs, with TCRs annotated for multiple antigens excluded. In-frame beta chains were kept once TCRdb had trimmed the public reads at Q25 with fastp and called clones with MiXCR. A single entry per CDR3 protein holds the most common genes and DNA from its merged rows. These V and J calls are TCRdb output, not the study's own analysis. The sample table shows approximately 67,000 distinct CDR3 sequences, and 8% to 9.5% are seen once. The ten most abundant clones make up approximately 3% of the sample.

Remarks on this clonotype: Its cognate antigen has yet to be identified. No clone much larger than this one lies a single base away; base qualities are absent.

Set within a cohort of healthcare workers in London, UK, this nested case-control study involved weekly PCR testing of nasopharyngeal swabs along with blood sampling. Between 23 and 31 March 2020, the week of the UK lockdown, healthcare workers were enrolled and then followed up weekly for as long as 16 weeks. Study-level results and caveats: VDJdb matching was skewed toward anti-spike CD8 responses and likely underestimated virus-specific expansions, missing private and CD4 specificities.

The clonotype was recovered from an adult who was a healthcare worker with PCR-confirmed SARS-CoV-2 infection or an uninfected control (not recorded which). Specimen: whole blood. Recombination connected TRBV7-2 to TRBJ1-1; the D gene assignment is ambiguous. At the DNA level, the sequence is TGTGCCAGCAGCTTACAGAAGAACACTGAAGCTTTCTTT. This sequence encodes CASSLQKNTEAFF.